These 27 T cell receptor beta chains share one sample of origin, sequenced in a study of early T cells in non-severe SARS-CoV-2 infection. One entry per CDR3 protein, called by TCRdb with MiXCR from the 5' RACE reads. The sample includes some 32,000 distinct CDR3 sequences, 3% to 4% seen only once; the top ten take about 7.5%. Sequenced material: whole blood. Every receptor here comes from an adult who was a healthcare worker with PCR-confirmed SARS-CoV-2 infection or an uninfected control (not recorded which).

This clonotype was counted ten times or more. The chain is built from TRBV5-1 and TRBJ2-5; D is possibly TRBD2 (6 bases). The V and J ends lost 2 bases and 4 bases respectively, with 12 bases between them. Germline lookup yields CDR1 SGHRS and CDR2 YFSETQ. The CDR3 sequence is 14 residues long. The CDR3 spells CASSFGAGGETQYF. DNA for the CDR3: TGCGCCAGCAGCTTCGGTGCCGGGGGAGAGACCCAGTACTTC.

The V gene is TRBV2, the J gene TRBJ2-7, with 12 nucleotides matching TRBD2. CDR1 SNHLY and CDR2 FYNNEI come from the germline V gene. The CDR3 contains 15 residues. V lost 6 bases, J lost 0 bases, and 3 bases stayed unmatched. The CDR3: CASRLAGGSSYEQYF. CDR3 bases: TGTGCCAGCAGACTAGCGGGAGGCAGCTCCTACGAGCAGTACTTC.

Ten or more counts support this clonotype. This chain joins TRBV19 and TRBJ2-3; D not certain. V was pared by 5 bases and J by 6 bases, with 12 bases between. The germline V gene has CDR1 LNHDA and CDR2 SQIVND (reference sequence). The CDR3 has 13 amino acids. The CDR3 nucleotides read TGTGCCAGTAGTCGACCGGGCGCCGATACGCAGTATTTT. Translated, it gives CASSRPGADTQYF. The full variable domain, with the rest looked up from reference TRBV19 and TRBJ2-3, is DGGITQSPKYLFRKEGQNVTLSCEQNLNHDAMYWYRQDPGQGLRLIYYSQIVNDFQKGDIAEGYSVSREKKESFPLTVTSAQKNPTAFYLCASSRPGADTQYFGPGTRLTVL.

The chain links TRBV5-1 to TRBJ1-1; the match to TRBD1 covers 7 bases. The V segment lost 4 bases and the J segment 4 bases; nucleotides outside the gene matches: 16. The CDR3 sequence is 17 residues long. Germline V gene data show CDR1 as SGHRS and CDR2 as YFSETQ. CDR3 protein: CASSRTTRGQFGTEAFF. The DNA for the CDR3 is TGCGCCAGCAGCCGGACTACTAGGGGGCAGTTTGGCACTGAAGCTTTCTTT. Full variable domain (missing parts from reference TRBV5-1 and TRBJ1-1): KAGVTQTPRYLIKTRGQQVTLSCSPISGHRSVSWYQQTPGQGLQFLFEYFSETQRNKGNFPGRFSGRQFSNSRSEMNVSTLELGDSALYLCASSRTTRGQFGTEAFFGQGTRLTVV.

This clonotype was detected many times. The rearrangement joins TRBV10-3 to TRBJ2-3; D perhaps matches TRBD2 (5 bases). The length of the CDR3 is 12 residues. The V and J ends lost 6 bases and 2 bases respectively, with 6 bases between them. Germline CDR1 is ENHRY and CDR2 is SYGVKD. The CDR3 DNA is TGTGCCATCAGCGGGATCACAGATACGCAGTATTTT. The encoded protein is CAISGITDTQYF.

This clonotype was seen repeatedly, ten times or more. This chain links TRBV5-1 with TRBJ2-7; TRBD1 agrees at 10 bases. V shed 3 bases, J shed 5 bases, and the junction held 5 bases outside the gene matches. This CDR3 has 14 residues. Germline V gene sequence: CDR1 SGHRS, CDR2 YFSETQ. This chain's CDR3 is CASSYGTGDDEQYF. DNA of the CDR3: TGCGCCAGCAGCTACGGGACAGGGGACGACGAGCAGTACTTC. The variable domain in full, completed from reference TRBV5-1 and TRBJ2-7, reads KAGVTQTPRYLIKTRGQQVTLSCSPISGHRSVSWYQQTPGQGLQFLFEYFSETQRNKGNFPGRFSGRQFSNSRSEMNVSTLELGDSALYLCASSYGTGDDEQYFGPGTRLTVT.

This clonotype was counted at least ten times. The chain recombines TRBV14 with TRBJ2-2; 11 bases are a match to TRBD1. Germline CDR1 reads SGHDN; CDR2 reads FVKESK. The CDR3 covers 17 residues. V gave up 7 bases and J gave up 4 bases; unmatched junction bases: 11. The CDR3 DNA is TGTGCCAGCACCCGGACAGGGGGCGGAATGGGCACCGGGGAGCTGTTTTTT. This encodes CASTRTGGGMGTGELFF.

This clonotype showed up just a few times. V usage is TRBV6-2 or TRBV6-3 and J usage is TRBJ2-7; possibly TRBD1 for D (6 bases). The CDR3 loop spans 14 amino acids. Trimming removed 7 bases from V and 6 bases from J, with 19 bases in between. In germline, CDR1 is MNHEY, CDR2 SVGEGT. CDR3 DNA sequence: TGTGCCAGCAATAAGGGGCAGGGGCTTTCCGAGCAGTACTTC. Protein product: CASNKGQGLSEQYF.

This clonotype came up many times. The germline gene is not matched at one end of the junction; a read error may be the cause. This sequence joins TRBV7-9 and TRBJ2-1; TRBD1 aligns across 7 bases. Germline CDR1 and CDR2: SEHNR and FQNEAQ (reference sequence). The CDR3 runs to 14 residues. The CDR3 DNA sequence: TGTGCCAGCAGCTTAGCAGGGGGCTACGATGAGCAGTTCTTC. Its translation: CASSLAGGYDEQFF.

This clonotype was seen repeatedly, ten times or more. The J gene is TRBJ2-1, the V gene TRBV11-3; TRBD2 is a possible D gene (5 bases). V was trimmed by 9 bases and J by 5 bases, leaving 8 bases between them. Germline V gene sequence: CDR1 SGHNT, CDR2 YENEEA. The CDR3 extends over 11 amino acids. CDR3 sequence (DNA): TGTGCCAGTGGGGAGAACAATGAGCAGTTCTTC. Amino acids: CASGENNEQFF.

This clonotype has a count of ten or more. The V and J genes are TRBV7-9 and TRBJ2-1; 9 positions match TRBD2. The junction had 9 bases not matched to a gene; V was cut back by 3 bases and J by 0 bases. This CDR3 has 18 amino acids. Germline V gene sequence: CDR1 SEHNR, CDR2 FQNEAQ (reference sequence). The CDR3 loop is CASSFRRGAGGSYNEQFF. The CDR3 region has the DNA TGTGCCAGCAGCTTCCGTCGGGGAGCGGGGGGCTCCTACAATGAGCAGTTCTTC.

This clonotype was counted at least ten times. The V call is TRBV6-1, the J call TRBJ2-1, with 12 bases matching TRBD2. CDR1 and CDR2 (germline): MNHNS, SASEGT. The J segment lost 14 bases and the V segment lost 7 bases, leaving 18 bases of the junction unmatched. The CDR3 totals 16 residues. The DNA for the CDR3 is TGTGCCAGCACCTTCCAGGCAGGGTCCGGACTAGCGGGAAAGTTCTTC. The encoded protein is CASTFQAGSGLAGKFF.

The rearrangement links TRBV5-5 to TRBJ2-7, with unresolved D. Germline CDR1 reads SGHKS; CDR2 reads YYEKEE (reference sequence). Trimming removed 4 bases from V and 5 bases from J, with 16 bases in between. The CDR3 totals 14 residues. The CDR3 sequence: CASSPGWRLHEQYF. Here the CDR3 DNA reads TGTGCCAGCAGCCCCGGGTGGAGATTGCACGAGCAGTACTTC.

This clonotype was recorded at least ten times. V is TRBV20-1 and J is TRBJ2-3; D unclear. Trimming cost V 3 bases and J 5 bases, with 6 bases left between them. Germline assignment: CDR1 DFQATT and CDR2 SNEGSKA (reference sequence). The CDR3 runs to 11 residues. The CDR3 here is CSASWGDTQYF. The DNA of the CDR3 is TGCAGTGCTAGTTGGGGAGATACGCAGTATTTT.

This clonotype appeared once. A much larger clone sits a single nucleotide away, making a read error possible. The chain links TRBV29-1 to TRBJ2-1; no clear D. The CDR3 has 13 amino acids. Per the germline V gene, CDR1 is SQVTM and CDR2 is ANQGSEA. Between the trimmed V and J ends, which lost 8 bases and 5 bases, there was a span of 16 bases. As DNA, the CDR3 is TGCAGCATTCGTAGGCCGTTAAACAATGAGCAGTTCTTC. This gives the protein CSIRRPLNNEQFF.

The chain carries TRBV15 and TRBJ2-6; weak D call: TRBD2 (5 bases). CDR3 size: 17 residues. Germline V gene lookup returns CDR1 LNHNV and CDR2 YYDKDF (reference sequence). Trimming pared 7 bases from V and 0 bases from J, leaving 16 bases between. In DNA form, the CDR3 reads TGTGCCACCATGCGAGGGTCCTCCCCCTCTGGGGCCAACGTCCTGACTTTC. Translated, it gives CATMRGSSPSGANVLTF.

This clonotype was counted many times. The chain combines TRBV5-4 with TRBJ1-5; 7 bases fit TRBD1. This CDR3 comprises 12 residues. V lost 4 bases and J lost 7; bases outside the gene matches: 2. The germline V gene has CDR1 SGHNT and CDR2 YYREEE (reference sequence). CDR3 residues: CASSIQGQPQHF. In nucleotides, the CDR3 is TGTGCCAGCAGCATACAGGGGCAGCCCCAGCATTTT.

In this sample, this clonotype turned up many times. The chain has TRBV5-1 and TRBJ1-2; D perhaps matches TRBD1 (5 bases). Germline CDR1 reads SGHRS; CDR2 reads YFSETQ. The CDR3 sequence is 14 residues long. Trimming took 3 bases from V and 4 from J, leaving 13 bases between them. The CDR3 nucleotides are TGCGCCAGCAGCTCAACCTCAGGGATCTATGGCTACACCTTC. Protein: CASSSTSGIYGYTF.

The chain is built from TRBV13 and TRBJ1-5; D is ambiguous. CDR3 size: 13 residues. Trimming stripped 5 bases from V and 0 bases from J, with 5 bases between. Germline V gene data show CDR1 as PRHDT and CDR2 as FYEKMQ (reference sequence). The DNA of the CDR3 is TGTGCCAGCAGCCAATATAGCAATCAGCCCCAGCATTTT. Its protein is CASSQYSNQPQHF.

This clonotype was recorded many times. V is TRBV11-2 and J is TRBJ2-6; 10 bases align to TRBD1. CDR3 length: 19 amino acids. With V trimmed by 1 base and J by 4 bases, 10 bases remained unmatched. The germline V gene has CDR1 SGHAT and CDR2 FQNNGV. The CDR3 reads CASSLARDRGSLGANVLTF. The CDR3 region has the DNA TGTGCCAGCAGCTTAGCCCGGGACAGGGGTAGCTTAGGGGCCAACGTCCTGACTTTC.

This clonotype was observed many times. The rearrangement uses TRBV9 and TRBJ1-2, with D maybe TRBD1 (6 bases). The germline V and J ends were trimmed by 0 bases and 3 bases, with 15 bases remaining between them. Germline V gene sequence: CDR1 SGDLS, CDR2 YYNGEE. The CDR3 totals 16 residues. The CDR3 sequence: CASSVDGTLVDYGYTF. In DNA, the CDR3 is TGTGCCAGCAGCGTAGACGGGACATTAGTTGACTATGGCTACACCTTC.

This clonotype appeared many times. The chain combines TRBV5-4 with TRBJ1-5; D is unclear. Deletions cut 4 bases from V and 7 bases from J, with 24 bases between. Germline lookup yields CDR1 SGHNT and CDR2 YYREEE (reference sequence). CDR3 length: 17 amino acids. The CDR3 DNA is TGTGCCAGCAGCCGGATTCGAAGTCGTCTAAATTGCCAGCCCCAGCATTTT. The encoded protein is CASSRIRSRLNCQPQHF.

This clonotype was counted ten times or more. The genes are TRBV6-6 and TRBJ2-3, with a weak D call TRBD2 (6 bases). The germline V gene has CDR1 MNHNY and CDR2 SVGAGI (reference sequence). The CDR3 length is 16 residues. Trimming shortened V by 6 bases and J by 2 bases, and 18 bases separated the two germline ends. CDR3 nucleotides: TGTGCCAGCAGACTAGGGGCGGGGAAGATCACAGATACGCAGTATTTT. This encodes CASRLGAGKITDTQYF.

This clonotype was counted ten times or more. The rearrangement uses TRBV6-2 or TRBV6-3 and TRBJ2-6, with D possibly matching TRBD2 (6 bases). The germline V gene has CDR1 MNHEY and CDR2 SVGEGT. Trimming took off 1 base at V and 0 bases at J, with 10 bases between the two ends. The CDR3 runs 17 residues. Here the CDR3 DNA reads TGTGCCAGCAGTTACTTGGTCGGGGGCTCTGGGGCCAACGTCCTGACTTTC. This translates into CASSYLVGGSGANVLTF.

This clonotype was counted ten times or more. The V gene is TRBV5-1, the J gene TRBJ1-1, with TRBD1 matching over 7 bases. This CDR3 has 13 amino acids. With V trimmed by 2 bases and J by 7 bases, 5 bases remained unmatched. In germline, CDR1 is SGHRS, CDR2 YFSETQ. CDR3 region: CASSFTGTDEAFF. As DNA, the CDR3 is TGCGCCAGCAGCTTCACCGGGACAGATGAAGCTTTCTTT.

This clonotype was picked up many times. The rearrangement uses TRBV6-1 and TRBJ2-3; 8 positions agree with TRBD1. With V trimmed by 2 bases and J by 14 bases, 6 bases remained unmatched. The germline CDR1 and CDR2 sequences are MNHNS and SASEGT. CDR3 size: 12 residues. CDR3 coding DNA: TGTGCCAGCAGTGAATTGAGGACAGGGCCGTATTTT. Protein: CASSELRTGPYF.

The chain is built from TRBV19 and TRBJ2-1, with D possibly TRBD2 on 5 matching bases. The germline CDR1 and CDR2 sequences are LNHDA and SQIVND (reference sequence). Deletions cut 5 bases from V and 9 bases from J, with 14 bases between. The CDR3 length is 13 residues. The CDR3: CASSRGSSGEQFF. The CDR3 bases are TGTGCCAGTAGTCGGGGAAGTTCTGGTGAGCAGTTCTTC.